Here is one T cell receptor (beta chain) with its context. The germline CDR1 and CDR2 sequences are MNHNS and SASEGT. V lost 5 bases, J lost 0 bases, and 14 bases lay in between. CDR3 size: 17 residues. This sample is part of a study of blood T cells in healthy people across ages. Study context: Researchers report that template switching captured about one barcoded beta molecule per two T cells.

For the second PCR, which ran for 7 to 11 cycles, a sample-barcoded 5' primer and a J-beta primer mix were used. MiXCR was run by TCRdb on the 5' RACE reads, yielding one entry per CDR3 protein. This table holds 850,000 to 1,100,000 distinct CDR3 sequences, less than 45% found once. This clonotype was obtained from a man younger than 30 in good health. The V gene is TRBV6-1, the J gene TRBJ1-6; D not certain. Sequences were obtained from blood. DNA of the CDR3: TGTGCCAGCAGTCAGACGGGGAGTCGCTCCTATAATTCACCCCTCCACTTT. Its protein product is CASSQTGSRSYNSPLHF.